This T cell receptor beta chain was identified during a study of CD8+CD57+ T cells in acquired aplastic anemia (dated by TCRdb to the late 2010s). With respect to the entire study: Extracted DNA from sorted CD4+ and CD8+ cells averaged around 3.2 ug, ranging from about 0.2 to 30 ug. CD8+CD57+ expansion was defined as a frequency above the mean frequency observed in healthy subjects.

On the study overall, not on this receptor specifically: CD8+ Simpson's diversity did not differ significantly between patients and healthy controls (P=0.060). Approximately 31 CD8+ CDR3 sequences were found in both patients and controls but appeared to be highly expressed in patients and within the immunodominant clones of the patients.

Patients chosen for sequencing had shown expansion of CD8+CD57+ cells by flow cytometry. All patients had severe acquired aplastic anemia diagnosed by International Study of Aplastic Anemia and Agranulocytosis and Camitta criteria. At the time blood was sampled, none of the patients had received any therapy. In this study, sorted CD4+ and CD8+ T cells from the blood of healthy subjects and of severe aplastic anemia patients had their TCR repertoires deep-sequenced. Patients were enrolled under clinicaltrials.gov protocols 00001620, 01623167, 00001397, 00071045, 00081523 and 00961064 in the USA. Ficoll-Paque density gradient centrifugation was used to isolate peripheral blood mononuclear cells. Before DNA was extracted, CD4+ and CD8+ T cells were sorted using either FACS or magnetic beads. Genomic DNA served as template for TCR beta VDJ combination and CDR3 sequence profiling. TCR repertoire sequencing was run on an Illumina HiSeq 2000. Concerning the study's data processing: TRBV/TRBJ rearrangement plots, CDR3 size and DJ length profiles, and Simpson's diversity index were used to evaluate the repertoires. The most abundant DNA sequence in the deep sequencing data was taken as the immunodominant clone. CDR3 amino acid sequences were screened for sharing across subjects and compared with published repertoires and the VDJdb database. TCRdb redid the processing of the public reads, applying fastp at Q25 and MiXCR, and retained in-frame beta chains. Rows are unified per CDR3 protein, each entry keeping the most common DNA and genes. TCRdb, not the authors, supplied the V and J calls. This sample lists 150,000 or so distinct CDR3 sequences; around half were detected once. About 2.9% of the sample lies in the top ten.

Ten or more counts support this clonotype. The antigen this receptor binds is unknown. Base qualities were left out, and no much larger clone turns up one base away. This sequence was found in a human donor with aplastic anemia. Sequenced input: sorted CD4+, CD8+, or CD8+CD57+ T cells (not recorded which) from PBMCs.

The DNA reads TGTGCCAGCAGTTCGACAGGGGAAGGAGAAAAACTGTTTTTT. It translates to CASSSTGEGEKLFF. The V and J genes are TRBV6-6 and TRBJ1-4; 8 bases in the middle match TRBD1. The germline V gene (reference sequence) gives CDR1 as MNHNY and CDR2 as SVGAGI. V is trimmed back by 4 bases and J by 8 bases, and the junction contains 6 bases that no gene match accounts for. The CDR3 runs 14 amino acids, cysteine and phenylalanine included. Only the CDR3 portion is preserved as DNA: 42 bases, with reading frame beginning at the first base.